This T cell receptor beta chain was identified during a study of T cell clones after liver transplantation. Overall study: Until 12-24 months post-transplant, subjects got standard immunosuppression and no induction. Patients counted as tolerant after at least one year off all immunosuppression, enzymes not exceeding twice normal.

With regard to this clone: Its matching antigen is unknown.

Study outcomes and limitations: In a couple of subjects, few donor cells limited the measurable donor-reactive repertoire. Donor-reactive sequences fell more than third party-reactive ones, suggesting partial deletion.

Measured with immunoSEQ multiplex PCR; TCRdb has only the in-frame clones, and not every one. The sample yields about 17,000 clones, approximately 80% seen once. This CDR3 spans 15 amino acids. Germline loops: CDR1 MGHRA, CDR2 YSYEKL. The germline V and J ends were trimmed by 1 base and 1 base, with 8 bases remaining between them. The chain uses TRBV4-1 and TRBJ1-5; D gene ambiguous. The specimen was CD8+ T cells from blood, collected about 50 months after liver transplant. The TCR was taken from a human patient who received a liver transplant. The graft donor may be the source of some T cells. Here the CDR3 reads CASSQVPGSNQPQHF. Here the CDR3 DNA reads TGCGCCAGCAGCCAAGTTCCGGGAAGCAATCAGCCCCAGCATTTT.